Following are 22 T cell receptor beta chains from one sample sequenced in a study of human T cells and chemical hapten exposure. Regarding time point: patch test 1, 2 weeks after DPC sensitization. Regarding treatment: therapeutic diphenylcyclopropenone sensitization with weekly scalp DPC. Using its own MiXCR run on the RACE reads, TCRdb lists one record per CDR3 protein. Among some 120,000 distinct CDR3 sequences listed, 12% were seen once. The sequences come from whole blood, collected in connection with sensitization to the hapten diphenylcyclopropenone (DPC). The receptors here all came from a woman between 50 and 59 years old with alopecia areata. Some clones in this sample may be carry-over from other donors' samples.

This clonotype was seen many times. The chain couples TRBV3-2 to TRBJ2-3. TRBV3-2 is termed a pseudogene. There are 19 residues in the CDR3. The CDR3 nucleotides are TGTGCCAGCCGTAGTTGCAGGCCTACGATAGATCTTCCCACAGATACGCAGTATTTT. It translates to CASRSCRPTIDLPTDTQYF.

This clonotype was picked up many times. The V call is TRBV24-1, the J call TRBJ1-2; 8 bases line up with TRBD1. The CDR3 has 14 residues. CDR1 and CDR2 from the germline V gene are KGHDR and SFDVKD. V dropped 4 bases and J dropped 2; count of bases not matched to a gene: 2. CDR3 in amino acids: CATSDRQGNYGYTF. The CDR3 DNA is TGTGCCACCAGTGACCGACAGGGGAACTATGGCTACACCTTC.

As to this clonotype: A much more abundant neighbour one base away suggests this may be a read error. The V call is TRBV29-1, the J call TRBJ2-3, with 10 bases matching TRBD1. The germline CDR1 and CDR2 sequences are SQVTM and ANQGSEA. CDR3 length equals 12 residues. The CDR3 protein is CSVRQGADTQCF. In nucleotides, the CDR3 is TGCAGCGTGCGACAGGGGGCAGATACGCAGTGTTTT.

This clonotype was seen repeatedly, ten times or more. CDR3 sequence: CSVALAGGNTDTQYF. The CDR3 bases are TGCAGCGTTGCCCTAGCGGGGGGCAATACAGATACGCAGTATTTT. V is TRBV29-1 and J is TRBJ2-3; 11 nucleotides line up with TRBD2. The CDR3 consists of 15 residues. The germline CDR1 and CDR2 sequences are SQVTM and ANQGSEA. After removal of 4 bases from V and 3 bases from J, the junction contained 6 bases not matched to a gene.

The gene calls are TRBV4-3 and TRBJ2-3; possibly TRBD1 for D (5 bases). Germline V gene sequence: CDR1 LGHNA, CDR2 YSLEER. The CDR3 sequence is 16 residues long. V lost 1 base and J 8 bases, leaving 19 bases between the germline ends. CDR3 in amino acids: CASSQVLTEPWGTQYF. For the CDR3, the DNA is TGCGCCAGCAGCCAAGTTCTGACAGAGCCCTGGGGTACGCAGTATTTT.

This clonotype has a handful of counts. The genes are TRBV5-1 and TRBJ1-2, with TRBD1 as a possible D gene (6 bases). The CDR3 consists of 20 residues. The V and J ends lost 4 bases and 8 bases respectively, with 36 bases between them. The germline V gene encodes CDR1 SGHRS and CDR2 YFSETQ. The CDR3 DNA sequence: TGCGCCAGCAGCCCCTCCCACGCCACTACGCCCCCCGGGACAAAGGACGGCTACACCTTC. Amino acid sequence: CASSPSHATTPPGTKDGYTF.

CDR3 DNA sequence: TGTGCCAGCAGCGACAGGAACACAGATACGCAGTATTTT. It encodes CASSDRNTDTQYF. The V call is TRBV12-3 or TRBV12-4, the J call TRBJ2-3, with D possibly matching TRBD1 (6 bases). The germline V and J ends were trimmed by 6 bases and 2 bases, with 9 bases remaining between them. This CDR3 spans 13 amino acids.

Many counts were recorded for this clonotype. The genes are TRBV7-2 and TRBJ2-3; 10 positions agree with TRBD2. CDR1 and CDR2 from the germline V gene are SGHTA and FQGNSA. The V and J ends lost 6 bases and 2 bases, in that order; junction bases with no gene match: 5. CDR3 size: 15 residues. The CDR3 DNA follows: TGTGCCAGCAGACCAGCGGGGGGGCCCACAGATACGCAGTATTTT. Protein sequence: CASRPAGGPTDTQYF.

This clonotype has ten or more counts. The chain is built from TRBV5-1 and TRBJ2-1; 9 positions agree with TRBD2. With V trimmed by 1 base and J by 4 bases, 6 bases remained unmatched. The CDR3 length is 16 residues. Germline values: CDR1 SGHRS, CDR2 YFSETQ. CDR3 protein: CASSLRLAASYNEQFF. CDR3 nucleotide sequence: TGCGCCAGCAGCTTGAGACTAGCGGCCAGTTACAATGAGCAGTTCTTC. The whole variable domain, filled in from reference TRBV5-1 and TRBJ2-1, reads KAGVTQTPRYLIKTRGQQVTLSCSPISGHRSVSWYQQTPGQGLQFLFEYFSETQRNKGNFPGRFSGRQFSNSRSEMNVSTLELGDSALYLCASSLRLAASYNEQFFGPGTRLTVL.

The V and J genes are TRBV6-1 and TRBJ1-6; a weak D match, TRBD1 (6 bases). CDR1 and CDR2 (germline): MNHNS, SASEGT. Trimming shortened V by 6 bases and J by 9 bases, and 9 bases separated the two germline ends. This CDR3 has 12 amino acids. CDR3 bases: TGTGCCAGCAGACAGGGAGGTTCACCCCTCCACTTT. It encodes CASRQGGSPLHF.

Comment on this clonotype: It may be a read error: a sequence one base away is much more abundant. The CDR3 is CASSSSLLHAHF. The CDR3, as DNA: TGTGCCAGCAGTTCATCCCTACTCCACGCGCACTTC. The chain recombines TRBV28 with TRBJ2-5; D unclear. The germline V gene encodes CDR1 MDHEN and CDR2 SYDVKM. CDR3 size: 12 residues.

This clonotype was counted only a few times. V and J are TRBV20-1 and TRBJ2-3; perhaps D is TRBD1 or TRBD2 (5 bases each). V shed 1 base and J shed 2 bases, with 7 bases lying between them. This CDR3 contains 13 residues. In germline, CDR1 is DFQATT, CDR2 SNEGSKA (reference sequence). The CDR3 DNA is TGCAGTGCTAGAGGAGGGGCCACAGATACGCAGTATTTT. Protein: CSARGGATDTQYF.

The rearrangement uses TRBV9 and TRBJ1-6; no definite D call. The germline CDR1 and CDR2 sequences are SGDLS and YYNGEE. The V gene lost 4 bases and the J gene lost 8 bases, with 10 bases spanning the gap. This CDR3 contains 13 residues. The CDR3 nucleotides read TGTGCCAGCAGCCCCCGGTTTGATTCACCCCTCCACTTT. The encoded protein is CASSPRFDSPLHF. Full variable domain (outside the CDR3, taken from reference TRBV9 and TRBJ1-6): DSGVTQTPKHLITATGQRVTLRCSPRSGDLSVYWYQQSLDQGLQFLIQYYNGEERAKGNILERFSAQQFPDLHSELNLSSLELGDSALYFCASSPRFDSPLHFGNGTRLTVT.

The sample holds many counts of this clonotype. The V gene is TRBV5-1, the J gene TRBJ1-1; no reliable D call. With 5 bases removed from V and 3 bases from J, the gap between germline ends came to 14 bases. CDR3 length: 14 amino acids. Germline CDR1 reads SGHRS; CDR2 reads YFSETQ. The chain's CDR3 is CASSLTRADTEAFF. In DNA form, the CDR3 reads TGCGCCAGCAGTCTCACCCGGGCGGACACTGAAGCTTTCTTT.

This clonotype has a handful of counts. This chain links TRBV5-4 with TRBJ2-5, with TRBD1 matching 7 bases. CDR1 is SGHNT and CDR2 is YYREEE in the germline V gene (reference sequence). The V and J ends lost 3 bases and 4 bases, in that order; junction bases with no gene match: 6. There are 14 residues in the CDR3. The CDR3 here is CASSSRQGSETQYF. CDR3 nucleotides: TGTGCCAGCAGCTCCCGACAGGGCTCAGAGACCCAGTACTTC.

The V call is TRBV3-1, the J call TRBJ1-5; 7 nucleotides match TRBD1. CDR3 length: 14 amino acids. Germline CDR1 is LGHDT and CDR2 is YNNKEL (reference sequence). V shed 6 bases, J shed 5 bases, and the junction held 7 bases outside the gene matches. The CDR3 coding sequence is TGTGCCAGCAGTCAAAGGACAGGTCATCAGCCCCAGCATTTT. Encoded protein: CASSQRTGHQPQHF.

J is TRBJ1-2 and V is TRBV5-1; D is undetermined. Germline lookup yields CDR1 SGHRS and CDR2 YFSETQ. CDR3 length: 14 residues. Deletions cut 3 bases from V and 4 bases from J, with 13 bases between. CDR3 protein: CASSYPDAGYGYTF. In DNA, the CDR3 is TGCGCCAGCAGCTACCCCGACGCGGGCTATGGCTACACCTTC.

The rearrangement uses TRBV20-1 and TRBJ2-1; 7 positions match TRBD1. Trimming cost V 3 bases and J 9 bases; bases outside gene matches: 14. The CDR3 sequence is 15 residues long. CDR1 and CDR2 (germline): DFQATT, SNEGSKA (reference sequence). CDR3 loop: CSARDPGQSHSEQFF. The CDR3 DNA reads TGCAGTGCTAGGGATCCGGGACAGTCCCACTCTGAGCAGTTCTTC.

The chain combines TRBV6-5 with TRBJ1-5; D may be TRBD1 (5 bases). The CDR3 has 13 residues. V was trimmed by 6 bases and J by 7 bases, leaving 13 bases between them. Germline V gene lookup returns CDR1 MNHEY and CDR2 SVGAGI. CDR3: CASRRDARQPQHF. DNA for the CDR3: TGTGCCAGCAGACGGGACGCGAGGCAGCCCCAGCATTTT.

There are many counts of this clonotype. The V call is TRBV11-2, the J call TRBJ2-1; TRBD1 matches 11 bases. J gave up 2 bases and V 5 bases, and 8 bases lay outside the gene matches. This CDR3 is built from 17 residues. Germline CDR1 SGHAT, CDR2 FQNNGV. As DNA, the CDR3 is TGTGCCAGCAGCCCCAGGGGGGGACAGGGGGCCTACAATGAGCAGTTCTTC. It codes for CASSPRGGQGAYNEQFF.

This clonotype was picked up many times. The CDR3 DNA is TGTGCCAGCAGCCCCCCGACGGGAAAGCAAGAGACCCAGTACTTC. Protein product: CASSPPTGKQETQYF. The chain uses TRBV28 and TRBJ2-5; possible D gene TRBD2, 5 bases. The CDR3 consists of 15 residues. CDR1 is MDHEN and CDR2 is SYDVKM in the germline V gene. Trimming cost V 6 bases and J 2 bases, with 16 bases left between them.

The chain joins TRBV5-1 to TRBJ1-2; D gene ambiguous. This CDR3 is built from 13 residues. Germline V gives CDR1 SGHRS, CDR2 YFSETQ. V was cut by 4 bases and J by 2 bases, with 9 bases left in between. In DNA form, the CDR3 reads TGCGCCAGCAGCGTTGATTGGAACTATGGCTACACCTTC. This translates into CASSVDWNYGYTF.